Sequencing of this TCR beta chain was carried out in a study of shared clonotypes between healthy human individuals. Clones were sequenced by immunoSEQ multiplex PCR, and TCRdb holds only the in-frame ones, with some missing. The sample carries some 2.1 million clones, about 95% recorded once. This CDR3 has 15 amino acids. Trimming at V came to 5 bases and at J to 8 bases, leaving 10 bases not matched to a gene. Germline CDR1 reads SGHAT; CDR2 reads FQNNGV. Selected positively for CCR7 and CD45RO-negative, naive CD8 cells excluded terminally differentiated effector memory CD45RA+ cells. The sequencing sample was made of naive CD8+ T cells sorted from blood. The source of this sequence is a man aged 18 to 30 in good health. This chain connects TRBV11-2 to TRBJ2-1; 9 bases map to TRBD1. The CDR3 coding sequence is TGTGCCAGCAGCCCCGGGACAGGGTGGCGGGATGAGCAGTTCTTC. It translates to CASSPGTGWRDEQFF.